The 32 T cell receptor beta chains in this list originate from one sample, sequenced in a study of preoperative IRX-2 immunotherapy in early breast cancer. Profiling relied on immunoSEQ multiplex PCR, and the TCRdb table lists in-frame clones only, not all of them. The profile covers 8,500 to 14,000 clones, with roughly 80% appearing a single time and less than 6.5% taken by the ten largest. The treatment is: preoperative locoregional IRX-2 cytokine immunotherapy. This specimen was lymph node tissue, taken before IRX-2 immunotherapy. These TCRs come from a human donor with breast cancer.

The CDR3, as DNA: TGTGCCACCAGCAGAGATCGACAGGGGGCGAAGGCTTTCTTT. It encodes CATSRDRQGAKAFF. The chain links TRBV15 to TRBJ1-1, with 10 bases aligning to TRBD1. Per the germline V gene, CDR1 is LNHNV and CDR2 is YYDKDF (reference sequence). The CDR3 is 14 amino acids. J lost 11 bases, V lost 0 bases, and 6 bases had no gene match.

This chain connects TRBV29-1 to TRBJ2-5; TRBD1 is a possible D gene (6 bases). Germline V gene data show CDR1 as SQVTM and CDR2 as ANQGSEA. V was clipped by 2 bases and J by 5 bases, with 15 bases between them. The CDR3 covers 14 residues. CDR3 nucleotide sequence: TGCAGCGTTGAAAGCGAGGGGGTTTCGGAGACCCAGTACTTC. Its protein product is CSVESEGVSETQYF.

This sequence joins TRBV30 and TRBJ1-5, with D maybe TRBD1 (5 bases). The germline V and J ends were trimmed by 0 bases and 0 bases, with 12 bases remaining between them. The CDR3 contains 16 residues. Looked up from germline, CDR1 is GTSNPN and CDR2 is SVGIG (reference sequence). In DNA form, the CDR3 reads TGTGCCTGGAGTGTGGCAGGGCCCTATAGCAATCAGCCCCAGCATTTT. This codes for CAWSVAGPYSNQPQHF.

This sequence joins TRBV5-1 and TRBJ1-1; a weak D match, TRBD1 (5 bases). This CDR3 region has 14 residues. CDR1 and CDR2 (germline): SGHRS, YFSETQ. The V end was cut by 5 bases, the J end by 1 base, with 12 bases between. The CDR3 loop is CASSHGGGNTEAFF. Written as DNA, the CDR3 is TGCGCCAGCAGTCACGGTGGGGGGAACACTGAAGCTTTCTTT.

This chain links TRBV29-1 with TRBJ1-1, with D tentatively TRBD1 (6 bases). CDR1 SQVTM and CDR2 ANQGSEA come from the germline V gene. Trimming cost V 6 bases and J 4 bases, with 27 bases left between them. The CDR3 totals 17 residues. The CDR3 here is CSVGDSRGLKVGTEAFF. In nucleotides, the CDR3 is TGCAGCGTGGGGGATTCGCGGGGGCTGAAGGTGGGCACTGAAGCTTTCTTT.

This clone was counted once. The chain employs TRBV18 and TRBJ1-5; 10 positions match TRBD1. Germline V gives CDR1 KGHSH, CDR2 LQKENI. The CDR3 totals 16 residues. The V gene end was trimmed by 8 bases and the J gene end by 3 bases; junction bases not matched to a gene: 10. DNA of the CDR3: TGTGCCAGCACCAAGACAGGGGGCCAGAACAATCAGCCCCAGCATTTT. This encodes CASTKTGGQNNQPQHF.

The V and J genes are TRBV6-7 and TRBJ2-1, with 9 bases that match TRBD2. Being an ORF, TRBV6-7 has a function that is uncertain. This CDR3 has 11 residues. V dropped 6 bases and J dropped 9; count of bases not matched to a gene: 0. CDR3 nucleotide sequence: TGTGCCAGCAGGACTAGCGGTGAGCAGTTCTTC. As protein: CASRTSGEQFF.

The genes are TRBV6-8 and TRBJ2-1; D remains unclear. V gave up 6 bases and J gave up 4 bases, with 19 bases separating them. The CDR3 runs 16 residues. Germline V gene lookup returns CDR1 MNHGY and CDR2 SAAAGT. The CDR3 spells CASSRLATDLYNEQFF. DNA for the CDR3: TGTGCCAGCAGCCGCCTCGCGACCGACCTTTACAATGAGCAGTTCTTC.

This clone appeared once. The CDR3 loop is CASSQGGGTEAFF. The DNA for the CDR3 is TGTGCCAGCAGCCAGGGGGGGGGCACTGAAGCTTTCTTT. The chain carries TRBV7-2 and TRBJ1-1; 7 positions match TRBD1. V lost 5 bases and J lost 4; bases outside the gene matches: 4. The germline V gene has CDR1 SGHTA and CDR2 FQGNSA. The CDR3 length is 13 residues. Full variable domain (rest looked up from reference TRBV7-2 and TRBJ1-1): GAGVSQSPSNKVTEKGKDVELRCDPISGHTALYWYRQSLGQGLEFLIYFQGNSAPDKSGLPSDRFSAERTGGSVSTLTIQRTQQEDSAVYLCASSQGGGTEAFFGQGTRLTVV.

Of note for this clone: A junction end diverges from the germline sequence, so it may reflect a read error. The chain employs TRBV10-2 and TRBJ2-2; TRBD2 matches at 8 bases. CDR3 length equals 16 residues. Germline V gene sequence: CDR1 WSHSY, CDR2 SAAADI. CDR3 DNA: TGCGCCAGCAGTGAAAATCGGGGGGGAGATGCCGGGGAGCTATTTTTT. Translation gives CASSENRGGDAGELFF.

J is TRBJ1-2 and V is TRBV19; D might be TRBD1 (6 bases). Trimming cost V 2 bases and J 1 base, with 17 bases left between them. This CDR3 has 17 amino acids. Germline V gene data show CDR1 as LNHDA and CDR2 as SQIVND (reference sequence). This CDR3 reads CASSISVDSAGNYGYTF. DNA of the CDR3: TGTGCCAGTAGTATAAGCGTGGACAGCGCTGGTAACTATGGCTACACCTTC. The whole variable domain, filled in from reference TRBV19 and TRBJ1-2, reads DGGITQSPKYLFRKEGQNVTLSCEQNLNHDAMYWYRQDPGQGLRLIYYSQIVNDFQKGDIAEGYSVSREKKESFPLTVTSAQKNPTAFYLCASSISVDSAGNYGYTFGSGTRLTVV.

This chain links TRBV5-1 with TRBJ1-4; tentatively, D is TRBD1 (6 bases). The CDR3 sequence is 18 residues long. Germline V CDR1 and CDR2: SGHRS, YFSETQ. Trimming pared 4 bases from V and 4 bases from J, leaving 23 bases between. CDR3 loop: CASSVGPGGALVNEKLFF. As DNA, the CDR3 is TGCGCCAGCAGCGTGGGTCCCGGGGGCGCGTTGGTTAATGAAAAACTGTTTTTT.

The CDR3 DNA sequence: TGTGCCAGCAGTGGCGAGGAACTAGCCTCTATAGATACGCAGTATTTT. As protein: CASSGEELASIDTQYF. This sequence joins TRBV7-1 and TRBJ2-3; D perhaps matches TRBD2 (6 bases). TRBV7-1 is filed as an ORF, its function uncertain. V lost 6 bases, J lost 5 bases, and 21 bases lay in between. The CDR3 is 16 residues long.

The chain is built from TRBV30 and TRBJ2-2; D gene ambiguous. Germline CDR1 and CDR2: GTSNPN and SVGIG (reference sequence). The CDR3 consists of 12 residues. The V and J ends lost 0 bases and 6 bases respectively, with 5 bases between them. The DNA for the CDR3 is TGTGCCTGGAGTGTACTTTCCGGGGAGCTGTTTTTT. Amino acids: CAWSVLSGELFF.

CDR3 amino acids: CATSPPGLAYETQYF. CDR3 nucleotide sequence: TGTGCCACCTCGCCCCCCGGGCTAGCATATGAGACCCAGTACTTC. The V and J genes are TRBV19 and TRBJ2-5; D perhaps matches TRBD2 (5 bases). The CDR3 runs to 15 residues. CDR1 LNHDA and CDR2 SQIVND come from the germline V gene (reference sequence). V lost 10 bases to trimming and J lost 5 bases, with 23 bases between them.

The V and J genes are TRBV6-8 and TRBJ1-5; D is unresolved. The ends were cut back, 1 base at V and 0 bases at J, with 7 bases in the middle. The CDR3 consists of 15 residues. CDR1 MNHGY and CDR2 SAAAGT come from the germline V gene. The CDR3 nucleotides are TGTGCCAGCAGTTACTTCTGGTATAGCAATCAGCCCCAGCATTTT. Residues: CASSYFWYSNQPQHF.

The rearrangement joins TRBV7-1 to TRBJ1-5; 9 positions match TRBD1. TRBV7-1 is designated an ORF whose function remains uncertain. Germline trimming cut 4 bases from V and 6 bases from J; bases unmatched to any gene: 7. CDR3 size: 15 residues. This chain's CDR3 is CASSLYRGQFQPQHF. CDR3 coding DNA: TGTGCCAGCAGCTTATACAGGGGGCAATTTCAGCCCCAGCATTTT.

This chain connects TRBV11-3 to TRBJ2-2; weak D call: TRBD2 (5 bases). V lost 3 bases and J lost 3, with 11 bases in between. There are 15 residues in the CDR3. Germline lookup yields CDR1 SGHNT and CDR2 YENEEA. CDR3 DNA: TGTGCCAGCAGCTTGGTAGGAGGCGACACCGGGGAGCTGTTTTTT. Encoded protein: CASSLVGGDTGELFF.

V and J are TRBV6-7 and TRBJ1-5, with 8 nucleotides matching TRBD1. TRBV6-7 belongs to the ORF category, with a function that is uncertain. The V segment lost 10 bases and the J segment 6 bases; nucleotides outside the gene matches: 11. This CDR3 has 14 residues. Written as DNA, the CDR3 is TGTGCCACATACGGGACAGGAGGAGGTCAGCCCCAGCATTTT. Residues: CATYGTGGGQPQHF.

The chain uses TRBV23-1 and TRBJ2-7; 7 bases line up with TRBD1. TRBV23-1 has ORF status, its function being uncertain. J was trimmed by 4 bases and V by 6 bases; bases with no gene match: 9. The length of the CDR3 is 14 residues. This chain's CDR3 is CASRNDRDLYEQYF. The CDR3 region has the DNA TGCGCCAGCAGGAATGACAGGGACCTTTACGAGCAGTACTTC.

This clone was counted a few times. The gene calls are TRBV11-3 and TRBJ1-5; possibly TRBD1 for D (5 bases). Germline values: CDR1 SGHNT, CDR2 YENEEA. Trimming pared 2 bases from V and 5 bases from J, leaving 13 bases between. The CDR3 totals 15 residues. The CDR3 spells CASSLKGSSDQPQHF. DNA for the CDR3: TGTGCCAGCAGCTTAAAGGGGTCTTCTGATCAGCCCCAGCATTTT.

The chain combines TRBV5-1 with TRBJ2-2, with D maybe TRBD1 (5 bases). Germline V CDR1 and CDR2: SGHRS, YFSETQ. CDR3 length: 16 residues. The V and J ends lost 0 bases and 0 bases respectively, with 9 bases between them. The CDR3, as DNA: TGCGCCAGCAGCTTGGGGACAACGCCGAACACCGGGGAGCTGTTTTTT. Translation: CASSLGTTPNTGELFF.

The genes are TRBV7-6 and TRBJ2-5; a weak D match, TRBD1 (5 bases). CDR1 SGHVS and CDR2 FNYEAQ come from the germline V gene. Trimming left V 3 bases short and J 5 bases short, with 13 bases between. The CDR3 spans 14 residues. The CDR3 DNA follows: TGTGCCAGCAGCTTGGTTTCAGGGTGGGAGACCCAGTACTTC. Translated, it gives CASSLVSGWETQYF.

Of note for this clone: Relative to the germline gene, one junction end is altered; a read error may explain this. V usage is TRBV6-8 and J usage is TRBJ1-1; possibly TRBD1 for D (6 bases). The CDR3 totals 16 residues. Germline CDR1 and CDR2: MNHGY and SAAAGT. The DNA for the CDR3 is TGTGCCATCAGTACCTACCATCAGGAGGGGGACACTGAAGCTTTCTTT. Translation gives CAISTYHQEGDTEAFF.

CDR3 coding DNA: TGTGCCAGCAGCCTGCTCGAGGGAGAAAAACTGTTTTTT. Amino acid sequence: CASSLLEGEKLFF. The chain employs TRBV7-4 and TRBJ1-4; D not certain. V was trimmed by 5 bases and J by 8 bases, leaving 12 bases between them. There are 13 residues in the CDR3. CDR1 and CDR2 from the germline V gene are SGHVT and SQSDAQ. The variable domain in full, completed from reference TRBV7-4 and TRBJ1-4, reads GAGVSQSPRYKVAKRGRDVALRCDSISGHVTLYWYRQTLGQGSEVLTYSQSDAQRDKSGRPSGRFSAERPERSVSTLKIQRTEQGDSAVYLCASSLLEGEKLFFGSGTQLSVL.

Only one count was recorded for this clone. The chain recombines TRBV25-1 with TRBJ2-7; D uncertain. Germline CDR1 is MGHDK and CDR2 is SYGVNS. The CDR3 length is 14 residues. The V gene lost 6 bases and the J gene lost 7 bases, with 19 bases spanning the gap. The CDR3: CASRPNLLLGEQYF. The CDR3 bases are TGTGCCAGCAGACCCAACCTGCTTCTGGGAGAGCAGTACTTC.

The chain joins TRBV19 to TRBJ1-2; D gene unclear. Between the trimmed V and J ends, which lost 3 bases and 8 bases, there was a span of 13 bases. Germline-derived CDR1 and CDR2 are LNHDA and SQIVND (reference sequence). This CDR3 is 13 amino acids long. The CDR3 spells CASSIGPLGGYTF. The CDR3 region has the DNA TGTGCCAGTAGTATCGGACCATTGGGGGGCTACACCTTC. The whole variable domain, filled in from reference TRBV19 and TRBJ1-2, reads DGGITQSPKYLFRKEGQNVTLSCEQNLNHDAMYWYRQDPGQGLRLIYYSQIVNDFQKGDIAEGYSVSREKKESFPLTVTSAQKNPTAFYLCASSIGPLGGYTFGSGTRLTVV.

This chain joins TRBV11-3 and TRBJ1-1; maybe TRBD1 (6 bases). V lost 2 bases to trimming and J lost 4 bases, with 17 bases between them. The CDR3 covers 16 residues. Germline values: CDR1 SGHNT, CDR2 YENEEA. The CDR3 DNA is TGTGCCAGCAGCTTAATAGGACAGATAGGACGCACTGAAGCTTTCTTT. This translates into CASSLIGQIGRTEAFF.

The gene calls are TRBV15 and TRBJ1-2; D perhaps matches TRBD1 (6 bases). The CDR3 is made up of 16 amino acids. Germline V gene lookup returns CDR1 LNHNV and CDR2 YYDKDF (reference sequence). Trimming shortened V by 5 bases and J by 7 bases, and 23 bases separated the two germline ends. In DNA form, the CDR3 reads TGTGCCACCAGCGCCGGAGGGACACAGGGCGTTAGTGGCTACACCTTC. It yields the protein CATSAGGTQGVSGYTF.

The table lists this clone with a few counts. The chain couples TRBV11-3 to TRBJ2-7; D is ambiguous. The CDR3 is made up of 14 amino acids. Trimming shortened V by 5 bases and J by 1 base, and 12 bases separated the two germline ends. Looked up from germline, CDR1 is SGHNT and CDR2 is YENEEA. The CDR3 nucleotides are TGTGCCAGCAGCCTAGTTGGCAATTCCTACGAGCAGTACTTC. Translation: CASSLVGNSYEQYF. Full variable domain (rest looked up from reference TRBV11-3 and TRBJ2-7): EAGVVQSPRYKIIEKKQPVAFWCNPISGHNTLYWYLQNLGQGPELLIRYENEEAVDDSQLPKDRFSAERLKGVDSTLKIQPAELGDSAVYLCASSLVGNSYEQYFGPGTRLTVT.

This clone was seen only a few times. The chain joins TRBV11-3 to TRBJ1-1; 9 positions match TRBD1. This CDR3 has 15 amino acids. Per the germline V gene, CDR1 is SGHNT and CDR2 is YENEEA. After removal of 5 bases from V and 4 bases from J, the junction contained 8 bases not matched to a gene. This chain's CDR3 is CASSQGDRAGTEAFF. For the CDR3, the DNA is TGTGCCAGCAGCCAAGGGGACAGGGCGGGCACTGAAGCTTTCTTT.

This clone was picked up a small number of times. The CDR3 reads CASGLMDRGEQYF. The CDR3 DNA sequence: TGTGCTAGTGGTTTGATGGATCGTGGCGAGCAGTACTTC. The genes are TRBV12-5 and TRBJ2-7; no clear D gene. The CDR3 has 13 amino acids. Germline V gene sequence: CDR1 LGHNT, CDR2 FRNRAP. V was pared by 2 bases and J by 6 bases, with 11 bases between.